These 13 T cell receptor beta chains were sequenced from one sample in a study of T cells in Graves' hyperthyroidism and ophthalmopathy. Template material for amplifying TCR beta CDR3 regions consisted of RNA transcripts. Initially, a first-round RT-PCR of the TCR CDR3 employed the HTBI primer set. TCRdb reprocessed the multiplex PCR reads with MiXCR, giving one entry per CDR3 protein. Among approximately 400,000 distinct CDR3 sequences listed, around 20% were seen once. Specimen: blood. The receptors here all came from a man between 18 and 35 years old with Graves' ophthalmopathy.

There are many counts of this clonotype. The chain has TRBV5-1 and TRBJ2-3, with D tentatively TRBD1 or TRBD2 (6 bases each). From germline, CDR1 is SGHRS and CDR2 YFSETQ. CDR3 length equals 16 residues. V lost 4 bases to trimming and J lost 0 bases, with 15 bases between them. The CDR3 here is CASSKGGTLSTDTQYF. CDR3 sequence (DNA): TGCGCCAGCAGCAAAGGCGGGACACTTAGCACAGATACGCAGTATTTT.

This clonotype was seen repeatedly, ten times or more. This chain joins TRBV12-3 or TRBV12-4 and TRBJ2-3; unclear D gene. With 2 bases removed from V and 7 bases from J, the gap between germline ends came to 7 bases. The CDR3 length is 12 residues. CDR3 amino acids: CASSLSPYTQYF. CDR3 sequence (DNA): TGTGCCAGCAGTTTAAGCCCTTATACGCAGTATTTT.

This clonotype was seen a few times. This chain connects TRBV20-1 to TRBJ2-7; D is possibly TRBD2 (7 bases). Germline-derived CDR1 and CDR2 are DFQATT and SNEGSKA (reference sequence). This CDR3 is built from 15 residues. The V and J ends lost 6 bases and 0 bases respectively, with 18 bases between them. CDR3 sequence (DNA): TGCAGTGCCCGGGCGGGCGGGGGCGGCTCCTACGAGCAGTACTTC. It translates to CSARAGGGGSYEQYF.

This clonotype occurred many times. The chain combines TRBV5-5 with TRBJ1-5; D gene unclear. V lost 0 bases and J lost 6, with 7 bases in between. CDR3 length: 13 residues. Germline values: CDR1 SGHKS, CDR2 YYEKEE (reference sequence). This chain's CDR3 is CASSLALVQPQHF. The CDR3 bases are TGTGCCAGCAGCTTGGCCCTAGTTCAGCCCCAGCATTTT.

This clonotype was observed a handful of times. This rearrangement joins TRBV4-1 to TRBJ1-1, with D unclear. The CDR3 totals 13 residues. In germline, CDR1 is MGHRA, CDR2 YSYEKL. Trimming removed 1 base at V and 6 bases at J, with 9 bases between. The DNA for the CDR3 is TGCGCCAGCAGCCAAGCTTCCGGATCTGAAGCTTTCTTT. It encodes CASSQASGSEAFF.

This clonotype was seen ten or more times. This chain links TRBV20-1 with TRBJ2-5; 12 bases are a match to TRBD2. Germline loops: CDR1 DFQATT, CDR2 SNEGSKA (reference sequence). The CDR3 is 14 amino acids. The trim removed 2 bases at V and 4 bases at J, leaving 2 bases unmatched. The CDR3 sequence is CSARLAGGRETQYF. Here the CDR3 DNA reads TGCAGTGCTAGACTAGCGGGGGGGCGAGAGACCCAGTACTTC.

This clonotype was counted only a few times. The chain uses TRBV15 and TRBJ1-6; D is ambiguous. Per the germline V gene, CDR1 is LNHNV and CDR2 is YYDKDF (reference sequence). The CDR3 is 13 residues long. Trimming shortened V by 4 bases and J by 10 bases, and 11 bases separated the two germline ends. CDR3: CATSILLASPLHF. The CDR3 nucleotides are TGTGCCACCAGCATCCTCCTCGCATCACCCCTCCACTTT.

The V and J genes are TRBV5-1 and TRBJ2-7; D is tentatively TRBD1 or TRBD2 (6 bases each). In germline, CDR1 is SGHRS, CDR2 YFSETQ. V was clipped by 4 bases and J by 0 bases, with 14 bases between them. This CDR3 has 15 amino acids. The CDR3 reads CASSEGGPSSYEQYF. The CDR3 DNA follows: TGCGCCAGCAGCGAGGGGGGACCGAGCTCCTACGAGCAGTACTTC.

This clonotype was seen only a few times. This sequence joins TRBV6-1 and TRBJ1-6, with D tentatively TRBD1 (6 bases). This CDR3 has 19 residues. V was clipped by 5 bases and J by 6 bases, with 26 bases between them. In germline, CDR1 is MNHNS, CDR2 SASEGT. CDR3 sequence reads: CASSPRLPQQGNSNSPLHF. In nucleotides, the CDR3 is TGTGCCAGCAGTCCGCGGCTTCCCCAACAGGGTAATAGTAATTCACCCCTCCACTTT.

The genes are TRBV6-2 or TRBV6-3 and TRBJ2-7; tentatively, D is TRBD1 (5 bases). Trimming took off 2 bases at V and 6 bases at J, with 14 bases between the two ends. The CDR3 sequence is 14 residues long. Germline-derived CDR1 and CDR2 are MNHEY and SVGEGT. The CDR3 sequence: CASSYDQVQAEQYF. DNA of the CDR3: TGTGCCAGCAGTTACGATCAGGTACAGGCCGAGCAGTACTTC.

In its sample, this clonotype was seen a few times. The genes are TRBV11-3 and TRBJ1-3; D possibly corresponds to TRBD1 (5 bases). The V and J ends lost 3 bases and 0 bases respectively, with 15 bases between them. This CDR3 comprises 17 residues. Germline V gene lookup returns CDR1 SGHNT and CDR2 YENEEA. In DNA, the CDR3 is TGTGCCAGCAGCTTTTCGCAGGGAGGTGTCTCTGGAAACACCATATATTTT. Translated, it gives CASSFSQGGVSGNTIYF.

This clonotype was seen repeatedly, ten times or more. This chain links TRBV12-3 or TRBV12-4 with TRBJ1-5, with 9 bases that match TRBD1. Losses at the gene ends were 3 bases for V and 4 bases for J; bases not matched to a gene: 4. This CDR3 is 15 amino acids long. The CDR3 nucleotides are TGTGCCAGCAGTTTCGCCGGGACAGGGAATCAGCCCCAGCATTTT. It yields the protein CASSFAGTGNQPQHF.

Regarding this clonotype: Being one base from a much bigger clone, this may be a read error. The rearrangement uses TRBV18 and TRBJ2-2; 8 bases match TRBD1. The assigned J gene may be wrong: the sequence end matches TRBJ1-1 better. The CDR3 is 14 amino acids. The V gene's germline CDR1 is KGHSH and CDR2 LQKENI. The CDR3 spells CASSPGQGARGAFF. In nucleotides, the CDR3 is TGTGCCAGCTCACCTGGGCAGGGGGCTAGAGGAGCTTTCTTT.